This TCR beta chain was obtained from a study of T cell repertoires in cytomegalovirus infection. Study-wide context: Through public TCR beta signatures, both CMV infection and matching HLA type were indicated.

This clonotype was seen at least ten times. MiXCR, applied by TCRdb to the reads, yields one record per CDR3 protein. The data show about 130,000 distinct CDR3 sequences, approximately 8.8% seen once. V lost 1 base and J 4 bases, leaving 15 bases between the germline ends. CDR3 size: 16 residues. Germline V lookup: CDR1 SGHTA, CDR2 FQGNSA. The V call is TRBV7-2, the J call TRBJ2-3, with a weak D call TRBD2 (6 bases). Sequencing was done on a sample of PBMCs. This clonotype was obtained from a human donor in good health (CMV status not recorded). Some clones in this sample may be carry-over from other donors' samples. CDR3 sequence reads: CASSLEPGVIADTQYF. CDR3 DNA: TGTGCCAGCAGCTTAGAACCGGGAGTTATAGCAGATACGCAGTATTTT.